Following are 10 T cell receptor beta chains from one sample sequenced in a study of T cell responses to AZD1222 COVID-19 vaccine. TCRdb's table, derived via immunoSEQ multiplex PCR, lists solely in-frame clones and lacks some. The data show roughly 130,000 clones, over 75% seen once. Sequencing used peripheral blood, obtained on day 0 of AZD1222 vaccination. These receptor sequences come from an adult in good health.

The chain links TRBV10-3 to TRBJ2-3, with D possibly matching TRBD2 (5 bases). The V and J ends lost 6 bases and 2 bases respectively, with 12 bases between them. The CDR3 consists of 14 residues. Germline CDR1 ENHRY, CDR2 SYGVKD. CDR3: CAIRNAGNTDTQYF. The CDR3, as DNA: TGTGCCATCAGGAACGCCGGGAACACAGATACGCAGTATTTT.

This clone occurred many times. A junction boundary mismatches the germline segment, possibly from a read error. This chain links TRBV5-1 with TRBJ1-2; D is unclear. The CDR3 totals 16 residues. The germline CDR1 and CDR2 sequences are SGHRS and YFSETQ. The CDR3 bases are TGCGCCAGCAGCTTGGGATTGAGACGGAACATTTATGACTACACCTTC. Amino acids: CASSLGLRRNIYDYTF.

The J gene is TRBJ2-7, the V gene TRBV3-1 (or the pseudogene TRBV3-2); D ambiguous. The CDR3 spans 12 residues. Looked up from germline, CDR1 is LGHDT and CDR2 is YNNKEL (reference sequence). V lost 2 bases, J lost 4 bases, and 6 bases lay in between. The CDR3 DNA sequence: TGTGCCAGCAGCCAAATGAGGTACGAGCAGTACTTC. Translated: CASSQMRYEQYF.

This chain joins TRBV12-2 and TRBJ2-1; no DNA check was done on the table's D call, TRBD2. TRBV12-2 is an annotated pseudogene. The CDR3 sequence is 16 residues long. The CDR3 region has the DNA TGTGCAAGTCGCCCCCAAGGGCGGGAGGGTTACAATGAGCAGTTCTTC. This codes for CASRPQGREGYNEQFF.

V gene TRBV24-1 combines with J gene TRBJ2-3, with TRBD2 matching over 9 bases. Trimming at V came to 3 bases and at J to 4 bases, leaving 10 bases not matched to a gene. The CDR3 spans 17 residues. Germline CDR1 is KGHDR and CDR2 is SFDVKD. CDR3 amino acids: CATSDAAGGPGPDTQYF. CDR3 bases: TGTGCCACCAGTGATGCGGCGGGAGGGCCGGGTCCAGATACGCAGTATTTT.

This chain links TRBV14 with TRBJ2-7; D may be TRBD1 (5 bases). The germline CDR1 and CDR2 sequences are SGHDN and FVKESK. CDR3 size: 15 residues. Trimming removed 1 base at V and 5 bases at J, with 15 bases between. In DNA form, the CDR3 reads TGTGCCAGCAGCCAAGGCTGGGATTGGGGCCACGAGCAGTACTTC. As protein: CASSQGWDWGHEQYF.

The V gene is TRBV5-1, the J gene TRBJ2-7; D call uncertain. This CDR3 spans 14 amino acids. Trimming took off 0 bases at V and 3 bases at J, with 10 bases between the two ends. CDR1 and CDR2 (germline): SGHRS, YFSETQ. CDR3 loop: CASSLDQAYYEQYF. CDR3 DNA: TGCGCCAGCAGCTTGGATCAGGCATACTACGAGCAGTACTTC.

This rearrangement joins TRBV5-4 to TRBJ2-5; TRBD2 matches at 7 bases. J lost 1 base, V lost 9 bases, and 12 bases had no gene match. The germline gives CDR1 SGHNT, CDR2 YYREEE (reference sequence). The CDR3 is 15 residues long. As DNA, the CDR3 is TGTGCCACCGCTGGGGCGGGAGTGGTCCAAGAGACCCAGTACTTC. The encoded protein is CATAGAGVVQETQYF.

The V gene is TRBV5-1, the J gene TRBJ2-2; D unresolved. V shed 1 base and J shed 0 bases, with 10 bases lying between them. This CDR3 is 16 amino acids long. Germline values: CDR1 SGHRS, CDR2 YFSETQ. The CDR3 spells CASSLSQTANTGELFF. The CDR3 nucleotides read TGCGCCAGCAGCTTGTCACAAACCGCGAACACCGGGGAGCTGTTTTTT.

This clone was seen only once. The V gene is TRBV5-1, the J gene TRBJ1-1; possibly TRBD1 for D (6 bases). Germline lookup yields CDR1 SGHRS and CDR2 YFSETQ. The length of the CDR3 is 14 residues. Between the trimmed V and J ends, which lost 2 bases and 4 bases, there was a span of 12 bases. CDR3 coding DNA: TGCGCCAGCAGCTTCTACCGGGACACCACTGAAGCTTTCTTT. Protein sequence: CASSFYRDTTEAFF.